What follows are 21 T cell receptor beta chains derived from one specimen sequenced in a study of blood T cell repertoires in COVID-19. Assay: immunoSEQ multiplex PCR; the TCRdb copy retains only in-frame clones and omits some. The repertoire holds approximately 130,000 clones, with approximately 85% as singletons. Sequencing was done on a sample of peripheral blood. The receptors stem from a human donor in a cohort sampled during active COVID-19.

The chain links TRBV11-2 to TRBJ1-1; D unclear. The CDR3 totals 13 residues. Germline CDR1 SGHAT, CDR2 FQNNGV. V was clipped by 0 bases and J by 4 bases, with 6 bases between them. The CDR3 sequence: CASSLESSTEAFF. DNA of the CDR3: TGTGCCAGCAGCTTAGAATCCAGCACTGAAGCTTTCTTT.

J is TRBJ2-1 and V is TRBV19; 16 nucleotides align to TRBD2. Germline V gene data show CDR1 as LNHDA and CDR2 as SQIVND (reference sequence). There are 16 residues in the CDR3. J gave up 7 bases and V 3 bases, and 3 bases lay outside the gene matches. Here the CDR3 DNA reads TGTGCCAGTAGTATGGGGACTAGCGGGAGGGGGAATGAGCAGTTCTTC. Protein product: CASSMGTSGRGNEQFF. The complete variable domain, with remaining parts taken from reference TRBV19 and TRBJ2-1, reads DGGITQSPKYLFRKEGQNVTLSCEQNLNHDAMYWYRQDPGQGLRLIYYSQIVNDFQKGDIAEGYSVSREKKESFPLTVTSAQKNPTAFYLCASSMGTSGRGNEQFFGPGTRLTVL.

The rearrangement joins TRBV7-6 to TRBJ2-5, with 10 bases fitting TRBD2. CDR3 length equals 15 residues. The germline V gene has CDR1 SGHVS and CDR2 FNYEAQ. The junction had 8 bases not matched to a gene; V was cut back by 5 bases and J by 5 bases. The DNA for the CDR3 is TGTGCCAGCAGCGTCACCACTAGCGGGGCGGAGACCCAGTACTTC. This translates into CASSVTTSGAETQYF. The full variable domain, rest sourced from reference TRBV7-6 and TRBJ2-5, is GAGVSQSPRYKVTKRGQDVALRCDPISGHVSLYWYRQALGQGPEFLTYFNYEAQQDKSGLPNDRFSAERPEGSISTLTIQRTEQRDSAMYRCASSVTTSGAETQYFGPGTRLLVL.

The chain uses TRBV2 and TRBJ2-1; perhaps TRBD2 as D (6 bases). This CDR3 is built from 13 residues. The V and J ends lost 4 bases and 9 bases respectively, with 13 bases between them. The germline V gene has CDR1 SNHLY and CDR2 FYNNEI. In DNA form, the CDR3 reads TGTGCCAGCAGTGTAGGGACTTCCCGTGAGCAGTTCTTC. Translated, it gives CASSVGTSREQFF.

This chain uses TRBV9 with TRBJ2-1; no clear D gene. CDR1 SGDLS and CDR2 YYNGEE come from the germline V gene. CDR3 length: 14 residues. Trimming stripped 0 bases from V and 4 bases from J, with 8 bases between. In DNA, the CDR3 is TGTGCCAGCAGCGTAGTCGAGCTATACAATGAGCAGTTCTTC. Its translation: CASSVVELYNEQFF.

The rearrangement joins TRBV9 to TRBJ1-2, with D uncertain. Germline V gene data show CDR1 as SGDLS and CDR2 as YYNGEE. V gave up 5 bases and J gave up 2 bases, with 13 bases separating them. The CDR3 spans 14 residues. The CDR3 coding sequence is TGTGCCAGCAGTCGTAACCTACAGAACTATGGCTACACCTTC. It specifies CASSRNLQNYGYTF.

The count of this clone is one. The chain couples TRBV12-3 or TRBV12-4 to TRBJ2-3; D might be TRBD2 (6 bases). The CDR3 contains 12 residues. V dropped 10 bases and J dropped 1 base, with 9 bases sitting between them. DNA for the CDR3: TGTGCCACCGAGCGGGGCACAGATACGCAGTATTTT. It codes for CATERGTDTQYF.

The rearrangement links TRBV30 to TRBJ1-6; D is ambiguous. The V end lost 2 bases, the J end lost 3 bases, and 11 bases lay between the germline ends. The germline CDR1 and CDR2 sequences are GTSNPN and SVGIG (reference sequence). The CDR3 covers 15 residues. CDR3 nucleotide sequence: TGTGCCTGGAGTATGGTGAAGAGCTATAATTCACCCCTCCACTTT. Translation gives CAWSMVKSYNSPLHF.

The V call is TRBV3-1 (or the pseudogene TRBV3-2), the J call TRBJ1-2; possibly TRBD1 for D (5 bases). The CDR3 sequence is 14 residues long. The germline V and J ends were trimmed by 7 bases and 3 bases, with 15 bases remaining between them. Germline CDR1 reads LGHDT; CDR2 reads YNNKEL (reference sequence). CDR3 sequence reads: CASTLWGEDYGYTF. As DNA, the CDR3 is TGTGCCAGCACCCTCTGGGGGGAAGACTATGGCTACACCTTC.

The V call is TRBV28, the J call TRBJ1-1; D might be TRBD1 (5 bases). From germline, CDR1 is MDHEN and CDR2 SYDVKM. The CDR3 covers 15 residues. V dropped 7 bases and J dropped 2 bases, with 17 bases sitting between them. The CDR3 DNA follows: TGTGCCAGCATTATATCTTGGGGGGGTAACACTGAAGCTTTCTTT. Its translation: CASIISWGGNTEAFF. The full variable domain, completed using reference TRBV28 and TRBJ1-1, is DVKVTQSSRYLVKRTGEKVFLECVQDMDHENMFWYRQDPGLGLRLIYFSYDVKMKEKGDIPEGYSVSREKKERFSLILESASTNQTSMYLCASIISWGGNTEAFFGQGTRLTVV.

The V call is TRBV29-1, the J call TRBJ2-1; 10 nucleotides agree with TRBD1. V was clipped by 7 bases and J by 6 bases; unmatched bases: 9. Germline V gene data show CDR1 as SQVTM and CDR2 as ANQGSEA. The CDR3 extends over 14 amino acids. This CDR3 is CSGPRQGASNEQFF. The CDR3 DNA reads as TGCAGCGGCCCCCGACAGGGGGCTAGCAATGAGCAGTTCTTC.

The CDR3 DNA sequence: TGTGCCAGCAGTCCAGGGGGCGGAACTGAAGCTTTCTTT. Its protein is CASSPGGGTEAFF. This rearrangement joins TRBV6-5 to TRBJ1-1; 8 bases align to TRBD1. The CDR3 is made up of 13 amino acids. V was pared by 5 bases and J by 5 bases, with 4 bases of the junction left unmatched. Per the germline V gene, CDR1 is MNHEY and CDR2 is SVGAGI.

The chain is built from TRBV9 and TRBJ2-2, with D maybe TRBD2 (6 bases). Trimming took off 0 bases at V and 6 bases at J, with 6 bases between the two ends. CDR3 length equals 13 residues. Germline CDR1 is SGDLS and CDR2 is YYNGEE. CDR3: CASSVGGAGELFF. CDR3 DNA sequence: TGTGCCAGCAGCGTAGGGGGGGCCGGGGAGCTGTTTTTT.

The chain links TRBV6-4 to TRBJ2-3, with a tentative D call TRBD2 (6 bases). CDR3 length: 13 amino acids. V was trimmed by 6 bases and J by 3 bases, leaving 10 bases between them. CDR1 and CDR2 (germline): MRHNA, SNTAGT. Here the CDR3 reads CASRSSGTDTQYF. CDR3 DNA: TGTGCCAGCAGAAGTAGCGGAACAGATACGCAGTATTTT.

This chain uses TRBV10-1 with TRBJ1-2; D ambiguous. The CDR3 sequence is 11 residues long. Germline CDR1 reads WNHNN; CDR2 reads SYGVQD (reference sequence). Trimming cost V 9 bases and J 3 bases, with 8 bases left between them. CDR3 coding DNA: TGCGCCAGACTCATTCACTATGGCTACACCTTC. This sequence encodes CARLIHYGYTF.

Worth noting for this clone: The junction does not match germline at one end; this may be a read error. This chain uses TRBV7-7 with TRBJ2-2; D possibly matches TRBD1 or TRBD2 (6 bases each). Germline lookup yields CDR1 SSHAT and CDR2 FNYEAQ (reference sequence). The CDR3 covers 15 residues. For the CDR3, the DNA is TGTGCTAGCAGCAGGGGAGGACGAGACACCGGGGAGCTGTTTTTT. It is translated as CASSRGGRDTGELFF.

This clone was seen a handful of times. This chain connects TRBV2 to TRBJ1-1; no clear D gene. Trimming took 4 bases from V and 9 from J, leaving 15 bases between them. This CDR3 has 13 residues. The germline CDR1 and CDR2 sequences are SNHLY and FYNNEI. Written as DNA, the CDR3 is TGTGCCAGCAGTGGCTCGCAGGCGATGAAAGCTTTCTTT. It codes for CASSGSQAMKAFF. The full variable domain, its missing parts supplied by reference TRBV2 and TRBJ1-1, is EPEVTQTPSHQVTQMGQEVILRCVPISNHLYFYWYRQILGQKVEFLVSFYNNEISEKSEIFDDQFSVERPDGSNFTLKIRSTKLEDSAMYFCASSGSQAMKAFFGQGTRLTVV.

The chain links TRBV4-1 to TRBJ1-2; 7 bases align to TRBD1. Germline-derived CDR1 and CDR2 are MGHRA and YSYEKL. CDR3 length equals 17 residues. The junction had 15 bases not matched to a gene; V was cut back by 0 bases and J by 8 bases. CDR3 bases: TGCGCCAGCAGCCAAGACGATCGTATACAGGGGACGGAAGGCTACACCTTC. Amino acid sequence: CASSQDDRIQGTEGYTF.

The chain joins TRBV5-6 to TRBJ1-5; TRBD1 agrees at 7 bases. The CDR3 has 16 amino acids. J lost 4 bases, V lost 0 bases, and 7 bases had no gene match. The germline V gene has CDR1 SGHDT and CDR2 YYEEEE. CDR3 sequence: CASSLGQGRTNQPQHF. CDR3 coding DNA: TGTGCCAGCAGCTTGGGACAGGGTAGAACAAATCAGCCCCAGCATTTT. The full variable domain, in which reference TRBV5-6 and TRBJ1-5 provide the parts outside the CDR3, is DAGVTQSPTHLIKTRGQQVTLRCSPKSGHDTVSWYQQALGQGPQFIFQYYEEEERQRGNFPDRFSGHQFPNYSSELNVNALLLGDSALYLCASSLGQGRTNQPQHFGDGTRLSIL.

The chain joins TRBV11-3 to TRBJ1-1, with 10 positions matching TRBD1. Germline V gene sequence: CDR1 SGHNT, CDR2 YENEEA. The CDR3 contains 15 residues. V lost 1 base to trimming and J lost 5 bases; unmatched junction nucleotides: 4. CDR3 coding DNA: TGTGCCAGCAGCTTAGCTCCGGGACAGGGGACTGAAGCTTTCTTT. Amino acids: CASSLAPGQGTEAFF.

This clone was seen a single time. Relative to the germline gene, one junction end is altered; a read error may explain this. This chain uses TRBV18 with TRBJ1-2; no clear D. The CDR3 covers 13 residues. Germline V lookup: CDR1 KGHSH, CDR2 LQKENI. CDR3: CASSSPEKYGYTF. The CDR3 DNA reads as TGTGCCAGCTCATCACCTGAGAAGTATGGCTACACCTTC.